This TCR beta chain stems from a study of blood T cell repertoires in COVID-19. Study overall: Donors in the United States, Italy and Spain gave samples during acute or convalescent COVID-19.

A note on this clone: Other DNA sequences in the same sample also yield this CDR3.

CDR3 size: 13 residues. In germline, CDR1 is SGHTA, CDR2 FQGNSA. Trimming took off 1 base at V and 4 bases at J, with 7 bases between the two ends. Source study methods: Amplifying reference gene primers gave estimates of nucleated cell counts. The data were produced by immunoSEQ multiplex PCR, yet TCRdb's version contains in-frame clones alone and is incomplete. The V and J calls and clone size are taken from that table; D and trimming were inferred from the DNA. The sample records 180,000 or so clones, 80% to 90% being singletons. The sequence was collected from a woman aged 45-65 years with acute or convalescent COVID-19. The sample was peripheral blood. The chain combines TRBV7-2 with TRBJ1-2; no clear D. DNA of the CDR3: TGTGCCAGCAGCTTAGAGGGAGGCTATGGCTACACCTTC. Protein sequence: CASSLEGGYGYTF. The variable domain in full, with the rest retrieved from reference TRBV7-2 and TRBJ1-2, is GAGVSQSPSNKVTEKGKDVELRCDPISGHTALYWYRQSLGQGLEFLIYFQGNSAPDKSGLPSDRFSAERTGGSVSTLTIQRTQQEDSAVYLCASSLEGGYGYTFGSGTRLTVV.